These 20 T cell receptor beta chains were all obtained from the same sample, sequenced in a study of response to subunit inactivated influenza vaccine. Each CDR3 protein gets one entry after TCRdb re-called the RT-PCR reads with MiXCR. Of fewer than 800,000 distinct CDR3 sequences in the sample, 15% to 17% were seen once. The specimen was PBMCs from blood, collected 12 days after vaccination. These receptors were collected from a man aged 50 or older who received an inactivated influenza vaccine.

DNA for the CDR3: TGTGCCAGCAGCCTTGGACAGGCGCACTCCTACGAGCAGTACTTC. Protein sequence: CASSLGQAHSYEQYF. V gene TRBV16 combines with J gene TRBJ2-7; TRBD1 matches 7 bases. V lost 4 bases, J lost 0 bases, and 6 bases stayed unmatched. CDR1 is KGHSY and CDR2 is FQNENV in the germline V gene. CDR3 length equals 15 residues.

In its sample, this clonotype was seen a few times. V gene TRBV5-1 combines with J gene TRBJ2-3, with TRBD2 matching 9 bases. V lost 3 bases and J lost 2; bases outside the gene matches: 7. Germline CDR1 SGHRS, CDR2 YFSETQ. This CDR3 has 16 amino acids. CDR3 residues: CASSSGERGATDTQYF. CDR3 DNA: TGCGCCAGCAGCTCCGGAGAGCGGGGGGCCACAGATACGCAGTATTTT. The whole variable domain, remainder taken from reference TRBV5-1 and TRBJ2-3, is KAGVTQTPRYLIKTRGQQVTLSCSPISGHRSVSWYQQTPGQGLQFLFEYFSETQRNKGNFPGRFSGRQFSNSRSEMNVSTLELGDSALYLCASSSGERGATDTQYFGPGTRLTVL.

The chain links TRBV11-1 to TRBJ2-1; no firm D call. The germline CDR1 and CDR2 sequences are SGHAT and FQDESV (reference sequence). V lost 5 bases and J lost 7, with 15 bases in between. The CDR3 runs to 14 residues. Here the CDR3 reads CASSPSSRWNEQFF. The CDR3 bases are TGTGCCAGCAGCCCCAGTAGTCGGTGGAATGAGCAGTTCTTC.

This clonotype was detected a few times. J is TRBJ1-1 and V is TRBV10-3; D not certain. Per the germline V gene, CDR1 is ENHRY and CDR2 is SYGVKD. This CDR3 comprises 12 residues. V was pared by 10 bases and J by 5 bases, with 14 bases between. The CDR3 spells CANGRGSTEAFF. CDR3 nucleotide sequence: TGTGCCAACGGGCGGGGATCGACTGAAGCTTTCTTT.

This clonotype was detected a few times. This chain uses TRBV4-3 with TRBJ2-6; 8 nucleotides align to TRBD2. Germline lookup yields CDR1 LGHNA and CDR2 YSLEER. The V and J ends lost 4 bases and 6 bases, in that order; junction bases with no gene match: 5. The CDR3 runs 15 residues. The CDR3 DNA reads TGCGCCAGCAGCCTTACGGGGGGGGTGGCCAACGTCCTGACTTTC. This sequence encodes CASSLTGGVANVLTF.

This chain links TRBV5-1 with TRBJ1-2; possibly TRBD1 for D (5 bases). This CDR3 contains 13 residues. Germline V gene data show CDR1 as SGHRS and CDR2 as YFSETQ. The V end was cut by 3 bases, the J end by 8 bases, with 14 bases between. CDR3 residues: CASSSPGGYGYTF. The CDR3 region has the DNA TGCGCCAGCAGCTCCCCGGGGGGATACGGCTACACCTTC. The full variable domain, completed using reference TRBV5-1 and TRBJ1-2, is KAGVTQTPRYLIKTRGQQVTLSCSPISGHRSVSWYQQTPGQGLQFLFEYFSETQRNKGNFPGRFSGRQFSNSRSEMNVSTLELGDSALYLCASSSPGGYGYTFGSGTRLTVV.

The J gene is TRBJ2-6, the V gene TRBV27; D gene ambiguous. This CDR3 spans 15 amino acids. Germline V gives CDR1 MNHEY, CDR2 SMNVEV (reference sequence). Between the trimmed V and J ends, which lost 2 bases and 0 bases, there was a span of 5 bases. Here the CDR3 reads CASSLDISGANVLTF. In nucleotides, the CDR3 is TGTGCCAGCAGTTTAGACATCTCTGGGGCCAACGTCCTGACTTTC.

In its sample, this clonotype was seen once. This rearrangement joins TRBV10-1 to TRBJ1-5; D is undetermined. The CDR3 length is 13 residues. Germline assignment: CDR1 WNHNN and CDR2 SYGVQD (reference sequence). With 2 bases removed from V and 3 bases from J, the gap between germline ends came to 5 bases. CDR3 bases: TGCGCCAGCAGTGAGATGGTCAATCAGCCCCAGCATTTT. Residues: CASSEMVNQPQHF.

The chain joins TRBV19 to TRBJ1-6; possible D gene TRBD1, 5 bases. Germline V lookup: CDR1 LNHDA, CDR2 SQIVND (reference sequence). CDR3 length equals 14 residues. The V gene lost 1 base and the J gene lost 10 bases, with 11 bases spanning the gap. The CDR3 is CASSIAQGESPLHF. CDR3 in DNA: TGTGCCAGTAGTATAGCTCAGGGAGAATCACCCCTCCACTTT.

This clonotype appeared a few times. The chain recombines TRBV6-5 with TRBJ2-1; 9 bases are shared with TRBD2. V was pared by 2 bases and J by 3 bases, with 11 bases of the junction left unmatched. CDR3 length: 18 residues. The germline CDR1 and CDR2 sequences are MNHEY and SVGAGI. The CDR3 sequence: CASSYLSGGRQIYNEQFF. The CDR3 DNA sequence: TGTGCCAGCAGTTACCTTAGCGGGGGCCGACAAATCTACAATGAGCAGTTCTTC.

The CDR3 here is CSATDGVNSPLHF. The CDR3 nucleotides read TGCAGTGCGACCGACGGGGTTAATTCACCCCTCCACTTT. The gene calls are TRBV20-1 and TRBJ1-6; no clear D. Germline V gene data show CDR1 as DFQATT and CDR2 as SNEGSKA (reference sequence). Trimming cost V 6 bases and J 6 bases, with 12 bases left between them. This CDR3 spans 13 amino acids.

This clonotype was seen only a few times. This chain joins TRBV12-3 or TRBV12-4 and TRBJ2-3, with 14 bases lining up with TRBD2. V shed 6 bases and J 4 bases; nucleotides not matched to a gene: 6. The CDR3 contains 16 residues. The CDR3 reads CASRQTSGRAPDTQYF. The CDR3 nucleotides read TGTGCCAGCAGGCAGACTAGCGGGAGGGCCCCAGATACGCAGTATTTT.

The chain links TRBV6-1 to TRBJ2-5, with TRBD2 identical over 8 bases. In germline, CDR1 is MNHNS, CDR2 SASEGT. The CDR3 extends over 15 amino acids. J lost 5 bases, V lost 6 bases, and 11 bases had no gene match. The CDR3 coding sequence is TGTGCCAGCAGCCAACAAGCGGGAGAGGTGGAGACCCAGTACTTC. Protein: CASSQQAGEVETQYF.

CDR3 loop: CSAREPTAGHEQYF. CDR3 nucleotide sequence: TGCAGTGCTAGAGAACCTACTGCCGGGCACGAGCAGTACTTC. V gene TRBV20-1 combines with J gene TRBJ2-7; D unresolved. V was cut by 0 bases and J by 5 bases, with 14 bases left in between. Germline loops: CDR1 DFQATT, CDR2 SNEGSKA (reference sequence). The CDR3 is 14 amino acids.

The V call is TRBV4-1, the J call TRBJ2-4; TRBD1 matches at 7 bases. The CDR3 consists of 14 residues. Germline V CDR1 and CDR2: MGHRA, YSYEKL. V dropped 4 bases and J dropped 4; count of bases not matched to a gene: 4. This CDR3 reads CASSRTGEKNIQYF. The CDR3 DNA reads as TGCGCCAGCAGCCGTACAGGGGAGAAAAACATTCAGTACTTC.

This clonotype was recorded at least ten times. V gene TRBV18 combines with J gene TRBJ1-5; TRBD1 matches at 8 bases. CDR3 length: 14 residues. Germline loops: CDR1 KGHSH, CDR2 LQKENI. V dropped 8 bases and J dropped 4; count of bases not matched to a gene: 7. The CDR3 reads CASSPGTGNQPQHF. The CDR3 DNA is TGTGCCAGCAGCCCCGGGACAGGAAATCAGCCCCAGCATTTT.

The chain is built from TRBV7-2 and TRBJ2-2; D gene ambiguous. Germline lookup yields CDR1 SGHTA and CDR2 FQGNSA. The CDR3 loop spans 14 amino acids. V lost 3 bases, J lost 3 bases, and 8 bases lay in between. CDR3 protein: CASSFGIYTGELFF. CDR3 coding DNA: TGTGCCAGCAGCTTTGGGATCTACACCGGGGAGCTGTTTTTT.

This chain connects TRBV6-1 to TRBJ1-6, with D perhaps matching TRBD1 (6 bases). The CDR3 sequence is 15 residues long. Trimming took 6 bases from V and 10 from J, leaving 19 bases between them. Germline V gives CDR1 MNHNS, CDR2 SASEGT. In DNA, the CDR3 is TGTGCCAGCAGATTTTCACAGGGAGGCGGATCACCCCTCCACTTT. Translation: CASRFSQGGGSPLHF.

This clonotype appeared a single time. A much more abundant neighbour one base away suggests this may be a read error. This chain links TRBV6-2 or TRBV6-3 with TRBJ2-7; 9 bases map to TRBD2. Germline CDR1 is MNHEY and CDR2 is SVGEGT. The CDR3 spans 14 residues. The J segment lost 3 bases and the V segment lost 4 bases, leaving 4 bases of the junction unmatched. CDR3 coding DNA: TGTGCCAGCAGTTGGGGTAGCGGGAGCTACGAGCAGTACTTC. Translating gives CASSWGSGSYEQYF.

The rearrangement links TRBV4-3 to TRBJ2-7; D possibly corresponds to TRBD1 (5 bases). V was trimmed by 0 bases and J by 0 bases, leaving 9 bases between them. Germline CDR1 is LGHNA and CDR2 is YSLEER. The CDR3 spans 15 residues. The CDR3 DNA is TGCGCCAGCAGCCAAGATCATAGGGGCTCCTACGAGCAGTACTTC. It codes for CASSQDHRGSYEQYF.